What follows describes a single T cell receptor beta chain. The antigen remains undetermined. This specimen belongs to a study of shared clonotypes between healthy human individuals. Some clones are missing from TCRdb's copy, which holds only in-frame ones; the method was immunoSEQ multiplex PCR. The sample lists 330,000 or so clones, more than 60% occurring once. Study-wide results and limits: Measured sharing among donors was expected to vary with sequencing depth.

The sample comprised memory CD4+ T cells sorted from blood. Subset given: CD45RA-negative fraction. The receptor's source is a man between 25 and 39 years old in good health.

The CDR3 protein is CASSPSGDNEQYF. CDR3 DNA sequence: TGTGCCAGCTCACCCTCAGGGGACAACGAGCAGTACTTC. This sequence joins TRBV18 and TRBJ2-7; D is perhaps TRBD1 (6 bases). V lost 3 bases and J lost 5, with 11 bases in between. The CDR3 is made up of 13 amino acids. CDR1 KGHSH and CDR2 LQKENI come from the germline V gene.